These 29 T cell receptor beta chains came from one sample sequenced in a study of T cells in Graves' hyperthyroidism and ophthalmopathy (dated by TCRdb to the late 2010s). Library preparation employed multiplex PCR. The sequencer was an Illumina HiSeq 2000. The TCR beta CDR3 regions were amplified from the RNA transcripts. The first round of RT-PCR for the TCR CDR3 was performed with the HTBI primer set and the Qiagen OneStep RT-PCR kit. The public reads were quality trimmed at Q25 with fastp and then assembled into clones with MiXCR by TCRdb, keeping productive beta chains. Merged by CDR3 protein, the rows form single entries marked with the most common genes and DNA. The sample table lists 560,000 or so distinct CDR3 sequences, approximately 44% of them with a count of one. About 8.2% of the sample is in the top ten clones. Sequencing was carried out using peripheral blood or thyroid tissue (not recorded which). These receptors all stem from a woman aged 18-35 years with Graves' hyperthyroidism. Donor details come from another sample of the same person, matched by shared clones.

The J gene is TRBJ2-7, the V gene TRBV29-1, with TRBD2 identical over 8 bases. The CDR3 is made up of 13 amino acids. Germline V CDR1 and CDR2: SQVTM, ANQGSEA. This chain's CDR3 is CSASNGGVEEQYF. CDR3 DNA: TGCAGTGCGTCAAACGGGGGGGTTGAAGAGCAGTACTTC.

The CDR3 is CASCDTSGNTIYF. CDR3 DNA sequence: TGTGCCAGCTGTGACACGAGTGGAAACACCATATATTTT. This chain joins TRBV10-3 and TRBJ1-3; unclear D gene. The CDR3 is 13 residues long. Looked up from germline, CDR1 is ENHRY and CDR2 is SYGVKD. The ends were cut back, 10 bases at V and 3 bases at J, with 13 bases in the middle.

This clonotype was seen once. A much larger clone differs from this one at a single base, so this may be a read error. The chain uses TRBV29-1 and TRBJ2-7, with a possible D match to TRBD1 (6 bases). This CDR3 has 13 amino acids. CDR1 is SQVTM and CDR2 is ANQGSEA in the germline V gene. The CDR3 sequence: CGVGGRASYEQYF. The CDR3 nucleotides are TGCGGCGTTGGGGGCAGGGCCTCCTACGAGCAGTACTTC.

V gene TRBV7-2 combines with J gene TRBJ1-2; tentatively, D is TRBD1 (6 bases). V lost 2 bases and J lost 0, with 10 bases in between. The length of the CDR3 is 15 residues. In germline, CDR1 is SGHTA, CDR2 FQGNSA. CDR3 in DNA: TGTGCCAGCAGCTTACGACAGGATCCTAACTATGGCTACACCTTC. Protein sequence: CASSLRQDPNYGYTF.

This clonotype was seen more than once but under ten times. The chain uses TRBV5-1 and TRBJ1-2; 7 nucleotides match TRBD1. The ends lost 3 bases at V and 8 bases at J; junction bases unmatched: 10. This CDR3 has 14 residues. The germline V gene has CDR1 SGHRS and CDR2 YFSETQ. The CDR3 DNA follows: TGCGCCAGCAGCTCCGAAGGGACAGTGTCGGGCTACACCTTC. This encodes CASSSEGTVSGYTF.

The chain uses TRBV29-1 and TRBJ1-1; the match to TRBD1 covers 8 bases. From germline, CDR1 is SQVTM and CDR2 ANQGSEA. The CDR3 has 15 residues. With 3 bases clipped from V and 4 bases from J, the junction kept 10 bases outside the gene matches. The CDR3 DNA follows: TGCAGCGTTGAGGAAGACAGGGGATTTGTCACTGAAGCTTTCTTT. It yields the protein CSVEEDRGFVTEAFF.

Only a few counts were recorded for this clonotype. V usage is TRBV11-1 and J usage is TRBJ1-2; 11 bases map to TRBD1. The germline gives CDR1 SGHAT, CDR2 FQDESV (reference sequence). The junction had 21 bases not matched to a gene; V was cut back by 11 bases and J by 7 bases. The CDR3 has 17 residues. As DNA, the CDR3 is TGTGCCGGCGAGACGCAAATTGGACAGGGGGCGCTTAGTGGCTACACCTTC. Encoded protein: CAGETQIGQGALSGYTF.

This clonotype has a count of ten or more. The rearrangement joins TRBV7-9 to TRBJ1-2; D unresolved. The CDR3 has 14 amino acids. Germline loops: CDR1 SEHNR, CDR2 FQNEAQ (reference sequence). V shed 5 bases and J shed 8 bases, with 18 bases lying between them. The CDR3 loop reads CASSQGRGSPGYTF. CDR3 in DNA: TGTGCCAGCAGCCAAGGTCGAGGATCTCCGGGCTACACCTTC.

This clonotype came up once. This sequence may be a read error, since a much larger clone differs from it by one base. V is TRBV29-1 and J is TRBJ1-5; D call uncertain. CDR3 size: 12 residues. Germline assignment: CDR1 SQVTM and CDR2 ANQGSEA. The CDR3 sequence is CSAEWASGPQHF. The CDR3 coding sequence is TGCAGCGCTGAATGGGCCTCCGGGCCCCAGCATTTT.

The chain couples TRBV7-2 to TRBJ1-2; possibly TRBD1 for D (5 bases). The CDR3 consists of 13 residues. V dropped 5 bases and J dropped 7 bases, with 14 bases sitting between them. Germline V gene lookup returns CDR1 SGHTA and CDR2 FQGNSA. Here the CDR3 DNA reads TGTGCCAGCAGCCATCAGCAGGGTGGTGGCTACACCTTC. It yields the protein CASSHQQGGGYTF.

This clonotype was seen only once. The chain is built from TRBV2 and TRBJ1-5, with 7 bases lining up with TRBD1. The CDR3 is 15 amino acids. CDR1 and CDR2 (germline): SNHLY, FYNNEI. J was trimmed by 4 bases and V by 7 bases; bases with no gene match: 10. The CDR3 sequence: CASTPGAGGNQPQHF. CDR3 DNA sequence: TGTGCCAGCACCCCGGGGGCAGGGGGAAATCAGCCCCAGCATTTT.

The V and J genes are TRBV13 and TRBJ2-7, with 7 nucleotides matching TRBD1. Germline V gene data show CDR1 as PRHDT and CDR2 as FYEKMQ (reference sequence). The CDR3 length is 16 residues. V lost 5 bases, J lost 3 bases, and 13 bases stayed unmatched. Written as DNA, the CDR3 is TGTGCCAGCAGCCACCGCCGGGACAGTAGTATCTACGAGCAGTACTTC. Translated: CASSHRRDSSIYEQYF.

This clonotype has more than one count but fewer than ten. The chain employs TRBV2 and TRBJ2-2, with 7 positions matching TRBD2. This CDR3 is built from 15 residues. V gave up 7 bases and J gave up 4 bases; unmatched junction bases: 9. Germline V gene sequence: CDR1 SNHLY, CDR2 FYNNEI. CDR3 residues: CASTMGGARTGELFF. The CDR3, as DNA: TGTGCCAGCACCATGGGAGGGGCCCGCACCGGGGAGCTGTTTTTT. The complete variable domain, with remaining parts taken from reference TRBV2 and TRBJ2-2, reads EPEVTQTPSHQVTQMGQEVILRCVPISNHLYFYWYRQILGQKVEFLVSFYNNEISEKSEIFDDQFSVERPDGSNFTLKIRSTKLEDSAMYFCASTMGGARTGELFFGEGSRLTVL.

This chain uses TRBV19 with TRBJ1-1; 11 nucleotides line up with TRBD1. The V and J ends lost 6 bases and 8 bases, in that order; junction bases with no gene match: 8. Germline values: CDR1 LNHDA, CDR2 SQIVND (reference sequence). This CDR3 is built from 14 residues. The CDR3 is CASRRGQGVAEAFF. The CDR3 DNA reads TGTGCCAGTAGAAGGGGACAGGGGGTAGCCGAAGCTTTCTTT.

This clonotype came up many times. The chain couples TRBV7-9 to TRBJ1-2; D unresolved. CDR3 length: 16 amino acids. The germline V and J ends were trimmed by 4 bases and 4 bases, with 19 bases remaining between them. Germline CDR1 reads SEHNR; CDR2 reads FQNEAQ (reference sequence). The CDR3 bases are TGTGCCAGCAGCTCCCCGACCGACGGACGGGCCTATGGCTACACCTTC. Translation gives CASSSPTDGRAYGYTF.

The chain couples TRBV2 to TRBJ1-3, with D possibly being TRBD1 (5 bases). V shed 6 bases and J shed 0 bases, with 9 bases lying between them. The length of the CDR3 is 14 residues. CDR1 is SNHLY, CDR2 FYNNEI, per germline. CDR3 loop: CASSRQSSGNTIYF. The CDR3 nucleotides read TGTGCCAGCAGCCGACAGAGCTCTGGAAACACCATATATTTT.

V gene TRBV10-3 combines with J gene TRBJ1-3; D is perhaps TRBD1 (5 bases). The germline V gene encodes CDR1 ENHRY and CDR2 SYGVKD. This CDR3 has 14 residues. Trimming shortened V by 10 bases and J by 2 bases, and 15 bases separated the two germline ends. The CDR3: CASGTDSAGNTIYF. CDR3 DNA: TGTGCCAGTGGTACCGACAGTGCTGGAAACACCATATATTTT.

The chain joins TRBV20-1 to TRBJ1-5, with D maybe TRBD1 (6 bases). CDR3 size: 14 residues. The V end was cut by 5 bases, the J end by 3 bases, with 14 bases between. CDR1 is DFQATT, CDR2 SNEGSKA, per germline (reference sequence). CDR3 region: CSADRGESNQPQHF. The CDR3 coding sequence is TGCAGTGCTGATAGGGGGGAGTCCAATCAGCCCCAGCATTTT.

V is TRBV25-1 and J is TRBJ1-4, with D unresolved. The ends were cut back, 5 bases at V and 7 bases at J, with 11 bases in the middle. The CDR3 is 13 amino acids. CDR1 MGHDK and CDR2 SYGVNS come from the germline V gene. CDR3 bases: TGTGCCAGCAGTTCCCTTTATGGTGAAAAACTGTTTTTT. As protein: CASSSLYGEKLFF. Full variable domain (outside the CDR3, taken from reference TRBV25-1 and TRBJ1-4): EADIYQTPRYLVIGTGKKITLECSQTMGHDKMYWYQQDPGMELHLIHYSYGVNSTEKGDLSSESTVSRIRTEHFPLTLESARPSHTSQYLCASSSLYGEKLFFGSGTQLSVL.

This chain connects TRBV20-1 to TRBJ2-2; the match to TRBD2 covers 9 bases. Losses at the gene ends were 5 bases for V and 7 bases for J; bases not matched to a gene: 5. Germline V gene sequence: CDR1 DFQATT, CDR2 SNEGSKA (reference sequence). The CDR3 sequence is 13 residues long. The CDR3 loop is CSAPSGTGGELFF. CDR3 nucleotide sequence: TGCAGTGCTCCTAGCGGGACTGGCGGGGAGCTGTTTTTT.

The chain recombines TRBV25-1 with TRBJ1-2, with D perhaps matching TRBD1 (6 bases). Trimming removed 8 bases at V and 5 bases at J, with 9 bases between. Germline CDR1 MGHDK, CDR2 SYGVNS. The CDR3 spans 11 residues. CDR3 amino acids: CASPRGYGYTF. CDR3 nucleotide sequence: TGTGCCAGCCCGAGGGGGTATGGCTACACCTTC.

The rearrangement links TRBV24-1 to TRBJ2-7, with 9 bases identical to TRBD2. TRBJ2-1 matches the DNA end more closely, so the J call is doubtful. Germline CDR1 is KGHDR and CDR2 is SFDVKD. This CDR3 contains 15 residues. The CDR3 sequence is CATSVRGRAHNEQFF. The CDR3 region has the DNA TGTGCCACCAGTGTTCGCGGGAGGGCCCACAATGAGCAGTTCTTC.

This clonotype was picked up a small number of times. The chain links TRBV6-1 to TRBJ1-1; D ambiguous. This CDR3 has 17 residues. V was pared by 6 bases and J by 1 base, with 21 bases between. Germline CDR1 reads MNHNS; CDR2 reads SASEGT. In DNA, the CDR3 is TGTGCCAGCAGAACTAAGCTTATGGTGGCACCGAACACTGAAGCTTTCTTT. It specifies CASRTKLMVAPNTEAFF.

This clonotype was detected many times. The CDR3 reads CASSGGNTEAFF. The CDR3 DNA reads as TGTGCCAGCAGCGGTGGGAACACTGAAGCTTTCTTT. V and J are TRBV7-9 and TRBJ1-1; D not resolved. V was shortened by 5 bases and J by 1 base, with 5 bases between the two germline ends. This CDR3 region has 12 residues. Germline CDR1 is SEHNR and CDR2 is FQNEAQ (reference sequence).

The J gene is TRBJ2-7, the V gene TRBV11-1, with 8 bases aligning to TRBD2. The CDR3 covers 18 residues. V shed 1 base, J shed 2 bases, and the junction held 13 bases outside the gene matches. Germline V gives CDR1 SGHAT, CDR2 FQDESV (reference sequence). The CDR3 DNA follows: TGTGCCAGCAGCTTAGTGGCGCGGGAGGCTTCAAGCGCCTACGAGCAGTACTTC. Protein sequence: CASSLVAREASSAYEQYF. The whole variable domain, remainder taken from reference TRBV11-1 and TRBJ2-7, is EAEVAQSPRYKITEKSQAVAFWCDPISGHATLYWYRQILGQGPELLVQFQDESVVDDSQLPKDRFSAERLKGVDSTLKIQPAELGDSAMYLCASSLVAREASSAYEQYFGPGTRLTVT.

At least ten counts were recorded for this clonotype. The V and J genes are TRBV29-1 and TRBJ1-2; the D gene is possibly TRBD1 (6 bases). The CDR3 has 12 residues. Germline V CDR1 and CDR2: SQVTM, ANQGSEA. Deletions cut 6 bases from V and 4 bases from J, with 12 bases between. As DNA, the CDR3 is TGCAGCGTGGGGGGCCGGGGCTATGGCTACACCTTC. It specifies CSVGGRGYGYTF.

The chain recombines TRBV9 with TRBJ2-7; D is possibly TRBD1 (6 bases). With 8 bases removed from V and 2 bases from J, the gap between germline ends came to 17 bases. The CDR3 length is 14 residues. Germline V lookup: CDR1 SGDLS, CDR2 YYNGEE. The CDR3 nucleotides are TGTGCCAGAACAACCGGGACACATACCTACGAGCAGTACTTC. Protein: CARTTGTHTYEQYF.

The chain joins TRBV25-1 to TRBJ2-7, with D unresolved. Germline CDR1 is MGHDK and CDR2 is SYGVNS. The CDR3 is 12 residues long. V was cut by 10 bases and J by 3 bases, with 13 bases left in between. The CDR3 region is CATRSGFYEQYF. DNA for the CDR3: TGTGCCACCAGGTCTGGGTTCTACGAGCAGTACTTC.

Only one count was recorded for this clonotype. V usage is TRBV29-1 and J usage is TRBJ2-7; D is undetermined. Germline values: CDR1 SQVTM, CDR2 ANQGSEA. CDR3 length: 11 amino acids. The V and J ends lost 6 bases and 3 bases respectively, with 9 bases between them. The CDR3 sequence is CSVEIGYEQYF. Here the CDR3 DNA reads TGCAGCGTGGAGATAGGCTACGAGCAGTACTTC.